The 22 T cell receptor beta chains below were found in one sample sequenced in a study of beta chain features in type 1 diabetes. Every isolated RNA sample was fully reverse transcribed, so sequencing captured expressed TCRB transcripts. The assay was immunoSEQ multiplex PCR, and TCRdb's table has in-frame clones only and misses some. The table has around 340,000 clones, around 19% seen once. Sequenced input: naive CD4+ T cells from blood. Source of these receptors: a woman aged 18-30 years in good health.

This clone appeared a few times. The CDR3 loop is CASSPGDRVNYGYTF. CDR3 nucleotide sequence: TGTGCCAGCAGCCCCGGGGACAGGGTAAACTATGGCTACACCTTC. This sequence joins TRBV14 and TRBJ1-2, with 9 bases that match TRBD1. Germline V gene data show CDR1 as SGHDN and CDR2 as FVKESK. After removal of 4 bases from V and 2 bases from J, the junction contained 5 bases not matched to a gene. The CDR3 runs 15 residues.

This chain uses TRBV5-1 with TRBJ2-1, with TRBD2 identical over 11 bases. Germline V gives CDR1 SGHRS, CDR2 YFSETQ. This CDR3 is built from 15 residues. V dropped 7 bases and J dropped 7; count of bases not matched to a gene: 10. CDR3 bases: TGCGCCAGCCGCCTACTAGCGGGAGCACTTAATGAGCAGTTCTTC. Protein: CASRLLAGALNEQFF. Full variable domain (outside the CDR3, taken from reference TRBV5-1 and TRBJ2-1): KAGVTQTPRYLIKTRGQQVTLSCSPISGHRSVSWYQQTPGQGLQFLFEYFSETQRNKGNFPGRFSGRQFSNSRSEMNVSTLELGDSALYLCASRLLAGALNEQFFGPGTRLTVL.

A few counts support this clone. J is TRBJ2-3 and V is TRBV2; no definite D call. Germline assignment: CDR1 SNHLY and CDR2 FYNNEI. V shed 3 bases and J shed 0 bases, with 10 bases lying between them. CDR3 length: 15 amino acids. The CDR3 sequence is CASSEGRPSTDTQYF. CDR3 nucleotides: TGTGCCAGCAGTGAGGGCCGGCCTAGCACAGATACGCAGTATTTT.

This clone was observed a handful of times. The chain employs TRBV29-1 and TRBJ1-1; 8 bases align to TRBD1. This CDR3 has 12 amino acids. Germline assignment: CDR1 SQVTM and CDR2 ANQGSEA. The V segment lost 7 bases and the J segment 0 bases; nucleotides outside the gene matches: 1. This chain's CDR3 is CSGQGMNTEAFF. The DNA of the CDR3 is TGCAGCGGACAGGGGATGAACACTGAAGCTTTCTTT.

This clone was picked up a small number of times. The chain uses TRBV5-4 and TRBJ2-2; the match to TRBD1 covers 10 bases. With 4 bases clipped from V and 3 bases from J, the junction kept 6 bases outside the gene matches. The CDR3 has 16 amino acids. In germline, CDR1 is SGHNT, CDR2 YYREEE (reference sequence). CDR3 region: CASSQQTGGDTGELFF. Written as DNA, the CDR3 is TGTGCCAGCAGCCAGCAGACAGGGGGCGACACCGGGGAGCTGTTTTTT.

The gene calls are TRBV18 and TRBJ2-7; D is perhaps TRBD1 (6 bases). V was clipped by 3 bases and J by 9 bases, with 18 bases between them. Germline lookup yields CDR1 KGHSH and CDR2 LQKENI. The CDR3 length is 14 residues. The CDR3 nucleotides read TGTGCCAGCTCACCCGACAGGATACCTGCTGGGCAGTACTTC. This gives the protein CASSPDRIPAGQYF.

The chain has TRBV2 and TRBJ1-5; possibly TRBD1 for D (6 bases). Germline values: CDR1 SNHLY, CDR2 FYNNEI. CDR3 size: 13 residues. V was pared by 5 bases and J by 2 bases, with 7 bases between. Written as DNA, the CDR3 is TGTGCCAGCAGTAACAGGGGCAATCAGCCCCAGCATTTT. This codes for CASSNRGNQPQHF. The full variable domain, in which reference TRBV2 and TRBJ1-5 provide the parts outside the CDR3, is EPEVTQTPSHQVTQMGQEVILRCVPISNHLYFYWYRQILGQKVEFLVSFYNNEISEKSEIFDDQFSVERPDGSNFTLKIRSTKLEDSAMYFCASSNRGNQPQHFGDGTRLSIL.

The rearrangement links TRBV2 to TRBJ2-3; D is possibly TRBD2 (6 bases). Germline assignment: CDR1 SNHLY and CDR2 FYNNEI. V lost 1 base and J 1 base, leaving 12 bases between the germline ends. This CDR3 has 16 amino acids. CDR3 loop: CASSEGLSSGTDTQYF. In nucleotides, the CDR3 is TGTGCCAGCAGTGAAGGTTTGTCTAGCGGCACAGATACGCAGTATTTT. The full variable domain, with the rest looked up from reference TRBV2 and TRBJ2-3, is EPEVTQTPSHQVTQMGQEVILRCVPISNHLYFYWYRQILGQKVEFLVSFYNNEISEKSEIFDDQFSVERPDGSNFTLKIRSTKLEDSAMYFCASSEGLSSGTDTQYFGPGTRLTVL.

V usage is TRBV7-9 and J usage is TRBJ2-1, with 8 bases matching TRBD2. Germline CDR1 reads SEHNR; CDR2 reads FQNEAQ (reference sequence). CDR3 size: 15 residues. V was pared by 6 bases and J by 0 bases, with 4 bases of the junction left unmatched. CDR3: CASRLGRVSYNEQFF. The CDR3 DNA follows: TGTGCCAGCAGGCTCGGGAGGGTCTCCTACAATGAGCAGTTCTTC.

This clone is a singleton in its sample. The chain is built from TRBV7-9 and TRBJ2-3; 9 bases align to TRBD2. V lost 2 bases, J lost 1 base, and 10 bases stayed unmatched. The CDR3 spans 18 residues. Germline loops: CDR1 SEHNR, CDR2 FQNEAQ (reference sequence). In DNA, the CDR3 is TGTGCCAGCAGCTTATCTCTAGCGGGACCTCCCCGCACAGATACGCAGTATTTT. This encodes CASSLSLAGPPRTDTQYF.

The V call is TRBV4-1, the J call TRBJ2-1, with D perhaps TRBD1 (5 bases). Trimming pared 6 bases from V and 0 bases from J, leaving 15 bases between. CDR3 size: 16 residues. Germline loops: CDR1 MGHRA, CDR2 YSYEKL. The CDR3 nucleotides are TGCGCCAGCAGGGTGGGGCTTACGAGCTCCTACAATGAGCAGTTCTTC. Its translation: CASRVGLTSSYNEQFF.

This clone was counted between two and nine times. The chain couples TRBV4-1 to TRBJ1-1, with TRBD1 matching over 10 bases. V gave up 4 bases and J gave up 4 bases; unmatched junction bases: 12. From germline, CDR1 is MGHRA and CDR2 YSYEKL. This CDR3 has 17 residues. Here the CDR3 reads CASSRGQGGLWGTEAFF. For the CDR3, the DNA is TGCGCCAGCAGCCGCGGACAGGGGGGCCTATGGGGCACTGAAGCTTTCTTT.

This sequence joins TRBV5-1 and TRBJ2-3; 9 nucleotides match TRBD2. There are 14 residues in the CDR3. Germline V gene lookup returns CDR1 SGHRS and CDR2 YFSETQ. Trimming took 5 bases from V and 5 from J; bases not matched to a gene: 6. CDR3 DNA sequence: TGCGCCAGCAGTAGCGGGGGTGCAGGAGATACGCAGTATTTT. Amino acid sequence: CASSSGGAGDTQYF.

This clone was counted only a few times. This chain uses TRBV29-1 with TRBJ2-7; maybe TRBD1 (6 bases). Germline V gives CDR1 SQVTM, CDR2 ANQGSEA. V was clipped by 2 bases and J by 4 bases, with 6 bases between them. This CDR3 is built from 11 residues. CDR3 sequence: CSVEQGYEQYF. For the CDR3, the DNA is TGCAGCGTTGAACAGGGGTACGAGCAGTACTTC.

The V call is TRBV25-1, the J call TRBJ2-1; possibly TRBD1 for D (5 bases). CDR1 and CDR2 (germline): MGHDK, SYGVNS. The CDR3 totals 14 residues. The V gene lost 2 bases and the J gene lost 5 bases, with 10 bases spanning the gap. The CDR3 here is CASSELQADNEQFF. In nucleotides, the CDR3 is TGTGCCAGCAGTGAACTACAGGCCGACAATGAGCAGTTCTTC.

This clone was counted only a few times. J is TRBJ1-2 and V is TRBV30; D call uncertain. The V end was cut by 4 bases, the J end by 4 bases, with 13 bases between. CDR1 is GTSNPN, CDR2 SVGIG, per germline (reference sequence). The CDR3 consists of 13 residues. DNA of the CDR3: TGTGCCTGGATCCGCCCGGGGAGCTATGGCTACACCTTC. Its protein is CAWIRPGSYGYTF.

This clone was found a few times. The CDR3 DNA follows: TGTGCCAGCAGTCCGGAGCAGGGGAAGACCGGGGAGCTGTTTTTT. Protein product: CASSPEQGKTGELFF. The rearrangement uses TRBV5-4 and TRBJ2-2; tentative D call: TRBD1 (6 bases). V was trimmed by 5 bases and J by 5 bases, leaving 16 bases between them. Germline CDR1 SGHNT, CDR2 YYREEE (reference sequence). This CDR3 has 15 residues.

This clone was counted a few times. The chain links TRBV23-1 to TRBJ1-1, with D possibly being TRBD1 (6 bases). Being an ORF, TRBV23-1 has a function that is uncertain. The germline V and J ends were trimmed by 2 bases and 10 bases, with 32 bases remaining between them. The CDR3 covers 19 residues. For the CDR3, the DNA is TGCGCCAGCAGTCAACGTCCTCGTTCGAAACCTTGGACAGCCAGGGGAGCTTTCTTT. This encodes CASSQRPRSKPWTARGAFF.

This clone was observed a handful of times. The J gene is TRBJ2-5, the V gene TRBV30; D possibly corresponds to TRBD1 (5 bases). The CDR3 runs 14 residues. Trimming left V 0 bases short and J 6 bases short, with 14 bases between. Germline CDR1 GTSNPN, CDR2 SVGIG (reference sequence). The CDR3 nucleotides read TGTGCCTGGAGTGTAGGTGGGGCGCAAAAGACCCAGTACTTC. Its translation: CAWSVGGAQKTQYF.

A few counts support this clone. The chain uses TRBV7-8 and TRBJ1-5; 8 bases line up with TRBD1. With 10 bases clipped from V and 6 bases from J, the junction kept 8 bases outside the gene matches. CDR3 size: 13 residues. CDR1 and CDR2 (germline): SGHVS, FQNEAQ. The CDR3 nucleotides read TGTGCCACCGGGACAGGCGGCTTTCAGCCCCAGCATTTT. Protein product: CATGTGGFQPQHF.

This clone was picked up a small number of times. The rearrangement joins TRBV10-3 to TRBJ2-5, with a tentative D call TRBD1 (6 bases). This CDR3 is built from 14 residues. Deletions cut 6 bases from V and 5 bases from J, with 16 bases between. CDR1 and CDR2 (germline): ENHRY, SYGVKD. This CDR3 is CAISGSSQGETQYF. DNA of the CDR3: TGTGCCATCAGCGGGTCTTCCCAGGGGGAGACCCAGTACTTC.

Points on this clone: The same CDR3 can be traced to other DNA sequences in this sample. V gene TRBV7-2 combines with J gene TRBJ1-2; D gene uncertain. CDR3 length: 11 amino acids. CDR1 is SGHTA and CDR2 is FQGNSA in the germline V gene. V lost 5 bases and J 2 bases, leaving 3 bases between the germline ends. The CDR3 DNA reads as TGTGCCAGCAGCCTCAACTATGGCTACACCTTC. It translates to CASSLNYGYTF.